This entry lists 13 T cell receptor beta chains sequenced from one sample in a study of blood T cell repertoires in COVID-19. Sequencing used immunoSEQ multiplex PCR; TCRdb keeps in-frame clones, though not all of them. The table includes 35,000 to 50,000 clones, about 85% detected once. Sequencing input: peripheral blood. The receptors were sampled from a woman older than 75 with acute or convalescent COVID-19.

The chain uses TRBV15 and TRBJ2-2; 8 bases are shared with TRBD1. The CDR3 length is 16 residues. The V segment lost 0 bases and the J segment 2 bases; nucleotides outside the gene matches: 2. CDR1 is LNHNV and CDR2 is YYDKDF in the germline V gene (reference sequence). In nucleotides, the CDR3 is TGTGCCACCAGCAGAGAAGGACAGGGTAACACCGGGGAGCTGTTTTTT. This encodes CATSREGQGNTGELFF.

CDR3 coding DNA: TGCAGTGCTAGTCTGTCGGGTGGCAGGGCCTACGAGCAGTACTTC. Its translation: CSASLSGGRAYEQYF. The J gene is TRBJ2-7, the V gene TRBV20-1; TRBD1 is a possible D gene (5 bases). The germline V gene has CDR1 DFQATT and CDR2 SNEGSKA (reference sequence). CDR3 length: 15 residues. V dropped 3 bases and J dropped 2 bases, with 17 bases sitting between them.

The chain employs TRBV27 and TRBJ2-1, with TRBD1 matching over 8 bases. Losses at the gene ends were 6 bases for V and 4 bases for J; bases not matched to a gene: 2. In germline, CDR1 is MNHEY, CDR2 SMNVEV (reference sequence). This CDR3 comprises 13 residues. The CDR3 DNA follows: TGTGCCAGCAGACGACAGGGGTACAATGAGCAGTTCTTC. This gives the protein CASRRQGYNEQFF.

V gene TRBV11-3 combines with J gene TRBJ2-5; 7 positions match TRBD2. CDR1 is SGHNT and CDR2 is YENEEA in the germline V gene. The CDR3 consists of 14 residues. The V and J ends lost 2 bases and 2 bases, in that order; junction bases with no gene match: 2. CDR3 coding DNA: TGTGCCAGCAGCTTACAGCGGGGACAAGAGACCCAGTACTTC. This codes for CASSLQRGQETQYF. The variable domain in full, with the rest retrieved from reference TRBV11-3 and TRBJ2-5, is EAGVVQSPRYKIIEKKQPVAFWCNPISGHNTLYWYLQNLGQGPELLIRYENEEAVDDSQLPKDRFSAERLKGVDSTLKIQPAELGDSAVYLCASSLQRGQETQYFGPGTRLLVL.

The chain links TRBV4-3 to TRBJ1-3; D is uncertain. The V and J ends lost 0 bases and 0 bases respectively, with 6 bases between them. Germline V gene sequence: CDR1 LGHNA, CDR2 YSLEER. The CDR3 spans 15 residues. CDR3 coding DNA: TGCGCCAGCAGCCAAGATCCCAGCTCTGGAAACACCATATATTTT. This translates into CASSQDPSSGNTIYF.

The sample holds one count of this clone. The V and J genes are TRBV7-2 and TRBJ1-6; 8 bases match TRBD1. The germline V gene encodes CDR1 SGHTA and CDR2 FQGNSA. The CDR3 runs to 17 residues. V shed 5 bases, J shed 6 bases, and the junction held 12 bases outside the gene matches. CDR3 amino acids: CASSRPPGGASNSPLHF. The CDR3 nucleotides are TGTGCCAGCAGCCGCCCACCAGGGGGCGCGTCTAATTCACCCCTCCACTTT.

V gene TRBV7-8 combines with J gene TRBJ2-2, with 9 bases that match TRBD1. The CDR3 covers 15 residues. Germline CDR1 reads SGHVS; CDR2 reads FQNEAQ. V shed 5 bases, J shed 3 bases, and the junction held 4 bases outside the gene matches. The chain's CDR3 is CASSAQGAHTGELFF. CDR3 sequence (DNA): TGTGCCAGCAGCGCACAGGGGGCTCACACCGGGGAGCTGTTTTTT.

This chain links TRBV6-1 with TRBJ1-1; weak D call: TRBD1 (5 bases). Germline CDR1 reads MNHNS; CDR2 reads SASEGT. The CDR3 has 18 amino acids. Trimming took off 2 bases at V and 0 bases at J, with 19 bases between the two ends. For the CDR3, the DNA is TGTGCCAGCAGTGAATTGGGCGGAGGGGCCATAATGAACACTGAAGCTTTCTTT. Translated: CASSELGGGAIMNTEAFF.

The chain recombines TRBV19 with TRBJ2-1; 8 nucleotides agree with TRBD1. Germline values: CDR1 LNHDA, CDR2 SQIVND (reference sequence). Unmatched junction bases numbered 12, after V lost 8 bases and J lost 3 bases. This CDR3 spans 16 amino acids. CDR3 sequence (DNA): TGTGCCAGTCGGCGGTTTGCGGGGACAGGCTACAATGAGCAGTTCTTC. It specifies CASRRFAGTGYNEQFF.

The chain combines TRBV5-6 with TRBJ1-2; 8 bases are a match to TRBD1. The CDR3 loop spans 13 amino acids. V dropped 2 bases and J dropped 6; count of bases not matched to a gene: 3. Germline loops: CDR1 SGHDT, CDR2 YYEEEE. The CDR3 loop reads CASSFSTGDGYTF. The CDR3 DNA follows: TGTGCCAGCAGCTTTTCGACAGGGGATGGCTACACCTTC.

The J gene is TRBJ2-7, the V gene TRBV6-6; no firm D call. This CDR3 has 13 amino acids. Per the germline V gene, CDR1 is MNHNY and CDR2 is SVGAGI (reference sequence). V dropped 2 bases and J dropped 3 bases, with 8 bases sitting between them. For the CDR3, the DNA is TGTGCCAGCAGTTACCTCGGTGACTACGAGCAGTACTTC. Residues: CASSYLGDYEQYF.

This sequence joins TRBV25-1 and TRBJ1-2; D might be TRBD1 (6 bases). The CDR3 loop spans 16 amino acids. Germline loops: CDR1 MGHDK, CDR2 SYGVNS. With 2 bases removed from V and 0 bases from J, the gap between germline ends came to 13 bases. The CDR3 region has the DNA TGTGCCAGCAGTGAAGCAGGGACACCTACTAACTATGGCTACACCTTC. Translating it yields CASSEAGTPTNYGYTF.

V is TRBV13 and J is TRBJ2-7, with 9 bases aligning to TRBD2. V lost 4 bases, J lost 7 bases, and 8 bases stayed unmatched. Germline V gives CDR1 PRHDT, CDR2 FYEKMQ (reference sequence). The CDR3 is made up of 14 amino acids. The CDR3 sequence: CASSYTGTSLEQYF. In DNA, the CDR3 is TGTGCCAGCAGCTATACGGGGACTAGCTTAGAGCAGTACTTC. The full variable domain, with the rest looked up from reference TRBV13 and TRBJ2-7, is AAGVIQSPRHLIKEKRETATLKCYPIPRHDTVYWYQQGPGQDPQFLISFYEKMQSDKGSIPDRFSAQQFSDYHSELNMSSLELGDSALYFCASSYTGTSLEQYFGPGTRLTVT.